This note documents a single TCR beta chain sequence. The sample is drawn from a study of blood T cell repertoires in COVID-19. At the level of the study: The samples span acute and convalescent COVID-19 from the United States, Italy and Spain. From T cells, B-cell-depleted T cells, or PBMCs came the material, which was cDNA or gDNA.

CDR3 length: 13 amino acids. Looked up from germline, CDR1 is ENHRY and CDR2 is SYGVKD. V shed 3 bases and J 9 bases; nucleotides not matched to a gene: 5. Per the original methods: How many nucleated cells were present was estimated from reference gene primer amplification. Clones were sequenced by immunoSEQ multiplex PCR, and TCRdb holds only the in-frame ones, with some missing. V, J and clone size were drawn from that table, and D and trimming were deduced from the DNA. Here the sample spans about 260,000 clones, about 89% being singletons. V usage is TRBV10-3 and J usage is TRBJ1-3, with TRBD1 identical over 7 bases. The material sequenced was peripheral blood. This clonotype was sampled from a woman in her thirties or forties who had recovered from COVID-19. The CDR3 DNA sequence: TGTGCCATCAGTGATCAGGGGGAAAGCACCATATATTTT. Translation gives CAISDQGESTIYF.